The next 26 T cell receptor beta chains were all read from a single sample in a study of blood T cell repertoires in COVID-19. Clones were read by immunoSEQ multiplex PCR, and TCRdb kept only the in-frame ones, dropping some. There are over 200,000 clones in the sample; approximately 91% occur only once, and 5.5% to 6.5% lies in the top ten. Material for sequencing was peripheral blood. The receptors here all came from a man between 60 and 75 years old who had recovered from COVID-19.

The chain has TRBV5-6 and TRBJ1-1, with no clear D. CDR3 length: 15 residues. Germline assignment: CDR1 SGHDT and CDR2 YYEEEE. V lost 0 bases to trimming and J lost 7 bases, with 16 bases between them. The CDR3: CASSLAGFGVREAFF. The DNA for the CDR3 is TGTGCCAGCAGCTTGGCCGGGTTTGGAGTCCGTGAAGCTTTCTTT.

The chain carries TRBV7-9 and TRBJ2-2; no reliable D call. Germline loops: CDR1 SEHNR, CDR2 FQNEAQ (reference sequence). The CDR3 runs to 14 residues. The V and J ends lost 4 bases and 3 bases respectively, with 9 bases between them. CDR3 nucleotide sequence: TGTGCCAGCAGCTCGCGGAGCGACACCGGGGAGCTGTTTTTT. Translation: CASSSRSDTGELFF. Full variable domain (outside the CDR3, taken from reference TRBV7-9 and TRBJ2-2): DTGVSQNPRHKITKRGQNVTFRCDPISEHNRLYWYRQTLGQGPEFLTYFQNEAQLEKSRLLSDRFSAERPKGSFSTLEIQRTEQGDSAMYLCASSSRSDTGELFFGEGSRLTVL.

This clone has ten or more counts. Other DNA sequences within the sample encode an identical CDR3. The chain recombines TRBV7-8 with TRBJ1-2, with D hard to call. V dropped 1 base and J dropped 2 bases, with 17 bases sitting between them. This CDR3 is built from 17 residues. Per germline, CDR1 SGHVS and CDR2 FQNEAQ. The CDR3: CASSLVFSPTENYGYTF. CDR3 DNA sequence: TGTGCCAGCAGCTTAGTCTTCTCACCCACAGAGAACTATGGCTACACCTTC.

V is TRBV7-3 and J is TRBJ2-2; D is possibly TRBD2 (6 bases). The germline CDR1 and CDR2 sequences are SGHTA and FQGTGA. The CDR3 spans 16 residues. The V gene lost 6 bases and the J gene lost 2 bases, with 16 bases spanning the gap. As DNA, the CDR3 is TGTGCCAGCAGTCGAAACGGGCGGGGTAACACCGGGGAGCTGTTTTTT. The encoded protein is CASSRNGRGNTGELFF.

This clone was observed a single time. This chain links TRBV20-1 with TRBJ2-7; D unclear. Trimming stripped 3 bases from V and 1 base from J, with 16 bases between. Germline lookup yields CDR1 DFQATT and CDR2 SNEGSKA (reference sequence). CDR3 length equals 15 residues. DNA of the CDR3: TGCAGTGCTAGTCTTCCACTACCCGGTTCCTACGAGCAGTACTTC. This translates into CSASLPLPGSYEQYF.

V is TRBV2 and J is TRBJ2-3, with 9 bases fitting TRBD2. J gave up 4 bases and V 7 bases, and 6 bases lay outside the gene matches. CDR1 is SNHLY, CDR2 FYNNEI, per germline. There are 14 residues in the CDR3. This CDR3 is CASTLAGGADTQYF. CDR3 coding DNA: TGTGCCAGCACATTGGCGGGAGGGGCAGATACGCAGTATTTT.

The V and J genes are TRBV11-2 and TRBJ2-2; D uncertain. The CDR3 loop spans 13 amino acids. The germline V gene has CDR1 SGHAT and CDR2 FQNNGV. Trimming took off 5 bases at V and 6 bases at J, with 10 bases between the two ends. CDR3 region: CASSPLNAGELFF. The CDR3 bases are TGTGCCAGCAGCCCTTTAAATGCCGGGGAGCTGTTTTTT.

CDR3 in DNA: TGTGCCAGTAGTATAAAAACAGGGCACGAGCAGTACTTC. As protein: CASSIKTGHEQYF. The chain employs TRBV19 and TRBJ2-7; perhaps TRBD1 as D (6 bases). V was shortened by 2 bases and J by 5 bases, with 10 bases between the two germline ends. Germline V CDR1 and CDR2: LNHDA, SQIVND (reference sequence). The CDR3 is 13 amino acids.

V and J are TRBV6-1 and TRBJ1-3; weak D call: TRBD1 (5 bases). The germline V and J ends were trimmed by 1 base and 7 bases, with 11 bases remaining between them. The CDR3 contains 14 residues. Looked up from germline, CDR1 is MNHNS and CDR2 is SASEGT. As DNA, the CDR3 is TGTGCCAGCAGTGAAGGATACAGGCTGAACACCATATATTTT. Its translation: CASSEGYRLNTIYF.

This sequence joins TRBV19 and TRBJ1-1, with a possible D match to TRBD1 (5 bases). Germline V gene sequence: CDR1 LNHDA, CDR2 SQIVND (reference sequence). The germline V and J ends were trimmed by 2 bases and 5 bases, with 6 bases remaining between them. The CDR3 runs 12 residues. As DNA, the CDR3 is TGTGCCAGTAGTATACAGGGTACTGAAGCTTTCTTT. It is translated as CASSIQGTEAFF. Together with reference TRBV19 and TRBJ1-1, the CDR3 gives the full variable domain: DGGITQSPKYLFRKEGQNVTLSCEQNLNHDAMYWYRQDPGQGLRLIYYSQIVNDFQKGDIAEGYSVSREKKESFPLTVTSAQKNPTAFYLCASSIQGTEAFFGQGTRLTVV.

The J gene is TRBJ2-3, the V gene TRBV15; 8 bases agree with TRBD2. This CDR3 region has 16 residues. Germline assignment: CDR1 LNHNV and CDR2 YYDKDF (reference sequence). V lost 5 bases to trimming and J lost 2 bases; unmatched junction nucleotides: 9. Here the CDR3 reads CATSRRTSIFTDTQYF. The DNA for the CDR3 is TGTGCCACCAGCCGCAGGACTAGCATCTTCACAGATACGCAGTATTTT.

The V call is TRBV5-1, the J call TRBJ2-3; D perhaps matches TRBD1 (7 bases). The CDR3 is made up of 17 amino acids. V dropped 2 bases and J dropped 1 base, with 17 bases sitting between them. Looked up from germline, CDR1 is SGHRS and CDR2 is YFSETQ. In DNA, the CDR3 is TGCGCCAGCAGCTTTCCTGGGACAGCGGGTGGCACAGATACGCAGTATTTT. Protein sequence: CASSFPGTAGGTDTQYF.

V usage is TRBV20-1 and J usage is TRBJ2-4; weak D call: TRBD2 (5 bases). Germline CDR1 is DFQATT and CDR2 is SNEGSKA (reference sequence). Trimming left V 3 bases short and J 0 bases short, with 12 bases between. The CDR3 consists of 15 residues. The CDR3 loop reads CSASLWEIAKNIQYF. Here the CDR3 DNA reads TGCAGTGCTAGTCTGTGGGAGATAGCCAAAAACATTCAGTACTTC.

The chain is built from TRBV11-2 and TRBJ2-2; the D gene is possibly TRBD2 (7 bases). There are 14 residues in the CDR3. V was clipped by 3 bases and J by 7 bases, with 12 bases between them. Germline CDR1 and CDR2: SGHAT and FQNNGV. CDR3 DNA sequence: TGTGCCAGCAGCTTGGGGGGGGCTGGCGGGGAGCTGTTTTTT. It is translated as CASSLGGAGGELFF.

The chain couples TRBV5-1 to TRBJ2-3, with D hard to call. V lost 7 bases and J lost 5, with 8 bases in between. Germline CDR1 and CDR2: SGHRS and YFSETQ. The CDR3 sequence is 11 residues long. The CDR3 spells CASGPEDTQYF. The DNA of the CDR3 is TGCGCCAGCGGGCCCGAAGATACGCAGTATTTT.

This clone has a single count. This CDR3 is CASRTYGNTIYF. In nucleotides, the CDR3 is TGTGCCAGCAGGACATATGGAAACACCATATATTTT. The chain is built from TRBV12-3 or TRBV12-4 and TRBJ1-3, with D unresolved. The CDR3 sequence is 12 residues long. V was trimmed by 6 bases and J by 3 bases, leaving 6 bases between them.

This chain uses TRBV10-1 with TRBJ1-1; the D is unclear. The CDR3 totals 15 residues. The ends were cut back, 4 bases at V and 0 bases at J, with 12 bases in the middle. Germline assignment: CDR1 WNHNN and CDR2 SYGVQD (reference sequence). CDR3 protein: CASSGEDGLNTEAFF. CDR3 DNA: TGCGCCAGCAGTGGGGAGGACGGATTGAACACTGAAGCTTTCTTT.

The chain recombines TRBV5-1 with TRBJ2-3, with 11 positions matching TRBD1. From germline, CDR1 is SGHRS and CDR2 YFSETQ. With V trimmed by 7 bases and J by 3 bases, 4 bases remained unmatched. CDR3 length: 14 residues. This CDR3 reads CASAGQGVTDTQYF. The CDR3 DNA follows: TGCGCCAGCGCGGGACAGGGGGTAACAGATACGCAGTATTTT.

The chain has TRBV5-4 and TRBJ1-4; maybe TRBD1 (6 bases). Germline-derived CDR1 and CDR2 are SGHNT and YYREEE (reference sequence). This CDR3 region has 16 residues. The ends were cut back, 4 bases at V and 1 base at J, with 14 bases in the middle. The CDR3 nucleotides read TGTGCCAGCAGCCGGGGGGCAGGGATAACTAATGAAAAACTGTTTTTT. As protein: CASSRGAGITNEKLFF.

J is TRBJ1-1 and V is TRBV5-1; no reliable D call. V was cut by 5 bases and J by 6 bases, with 17 bases left in between. CDR3 length equals 14 residues. Germline V lookup: CDR1 SGHRS, CDR2 YFSETQ. The CDR3, as DNA: TGCGCCAGCAGGGACGGACGGGGTGGTTCTGAAGCTTTCTTT. Encoded protein: CASRDGRGGSEAFF. Using reference TRBV5-1 and TRBJ1-1 for the parts outside the CDR3, the full variable domain is KAGVTQTPRYLIKTRGQQVTLSCSPISGHRSVSWYQQTPGQGLQFLFEYFSETQRNKGNFPGRFSGRQFSNSRSEMNVSTLELGDSALYLCASRDGRGGSEAFFGQGTRLTVV.

The V and J genes are TRBV7-9 and TRBJ1-2; TRBD1 aligns across 7 bases. The germline gives CDR1 SEHNR, CDR2 FQNEAQ (reference sequence). This CDR3 spans 13 amino acids. Trimming removed 6 bases from V and 8 bases from J; junction bases left unmatched: 9. CDR3 bases: TGTGCCAGCAGTACTCGACAGGGTCTGGGCTACACCTTC. Protein sequence: CASSTRQGLGYTF.

The genes are TRBV6-1 and TRBJ1-2, with 8 positions matching TRBD1. Germline CDR1 is MNHNS and CDR2 is SASEGT. V shed 3 bases, J shed 3 bases, and the junction held 6 bases outside the gene matches. The CDR3 is made up of 15 amino acids. Here the CDR3 DNA reads TGTGCCAGCAGTGATGCCGGGACAGGAGACTATGGCTACACCTTC. As protein: CASSDAGTGDYGYTF.

The J gene is TRBJ2-1, the V gene TRBV9; 7 positions agree with TRBD1. In germline, CDR1 is SGDLS, CDR2 YYNGEE. The CDR3 is 15 residues long. J lost 4 bases, V lost 3 bases, and 7 bases had no gene match. CDR3 sequence reads: CASSETGYLYNEQFF. The CDR3 bases are TGTGCCAGCAGCGAGACAGGGTACCTTTACAATGAGCAGTTCTTC.

The V and J genes are TRBV28 and TRBJ1-5, with 11 bases fitting TRBD1. The CDR3 runs to 19 residues. Germline V gene lookup returns CDR1 MDHEN and CDR2 SYDVKM. The junction had 15 bases not matched to a gene; V was cut back by 7 bases and J by 1 base. The CDR3 region is CASIPSGTGGQVSNQPQHF. CDR3 DNA: TGTGCCAGCATCCCATCCGGGACAGGGGGTCAAGTGAGCAATCAGCCCCAGCATTTT.

The V gene is TRBV9, the J gene TRBJ1-4; the D is unclear. With 3 bases removed from V and 5 bases from J, the gap between germline ends came to 14 bases. The CDR3 covers 15 residues. The germline V gene encodes CDR1 SGDLS and CDR2 YYNGEE. The CDR3 DNA reads TGTGCCAGCAGCGCCTCCCCGGTGTTAAATGAAAAACTGTTTTTT. It specifies CASSASPVLNEKLFF. Full variable domain (remainder filled in from reference TRBV9 and TRBJ1-4): DSGVTQTPKHLITATGQRVTLRCSPRSGDLSVYWYQQSLDQGLQFLIQYYNGEERAKGNILERFSAQQFPDLHSELNLSSLELGDSALYFCASSASPVLNEKLFFGSGTQLSVL.

CDR3 sequence reads: CASQGQENTGELFF. CDR3 DNA: TGTGCCAGTCAGGGGCAGGAGAACACCGGGGAGCTGTTTTTT. J is TRBJ2-2 and V is TRBV19, with a possible D match to TRBD1 (6 bases). Germline loops: CDR1 LNHDA, CDR2 SQIVND (reference sequence). Trimming removed 8 bases from V and 1 base from J, with 11 bases in between. The CDR3 spans 14 residues.